This record covers a single T cell receptor (beta chain). Antigen specificity is unknown. Method: immunoSEQ multiplex PCR; TCRdb's copy keeps in-frame clones and lacks some. This sample carries some 1.5 million clones, around 98% of them seen once, and the ten largest clones take about 0.42%. The data were taken from a study of shared clonotypes between healthy human individuals. Germline V lookup: CDR1 MNHEY, CDR2 SMNVEV (reference sequence). The CDR3 contains 16 residues. V was pared by 3 bases and J by 1 base, with 15 bases between. Broader study findings: Estimated richness was generally greater in naive than memory subsets. Naive CD4 clonotypes were shared across a few donors at roughly 5.5%.

The chain links TRBV27 to TRBJ2-5; D perhaps matches TRBD2 (5 bases). This clonotype originated in a man aged 25 to 40 in good health. The sample comprised naive CD4+ T cells sorted from blood. Sample subset: CD45RA+ positively selected. The CDR3 DNA sequence: TGTGCCAGCAGTTTCTGGGGTATAGGACTCCAAGAGACCCAGTACTTC. Its translation is CASSFWGIGLQETQYF.